A single sample is the source of the 8 T cell receptor beta chains below, sequenced in a study of T cell responses to AZD1222 COVID-19 vaccine. Data came from immunoSEQ multiplex PCR; TCRdb stores just in-frame clones and leaves some out. Of approximately 68,000 clones listed, around nine tenths were seen once; the top ten hold 4.8%. Sequenced here: peripheral blood, sampled 28 days after the second dose of the MenACWY control vaccine. Receptors originate from an adult who received the MenACWY meningococcal vaccine as a control.

The J gene is TRBJ2-6, the V gene TRBV5-1; 7 nucleotides match TRBD1. J was trimmed by 2 bases and V by 4 bases; bases with no gene match: 3. The CDR3 covers 15 residues. Per the germline V gene, CDR1 is SGHRS and CDR2 is YFSETQ. The CDR3 reads CASSPGQPGANVLTF. CDR3 sequence (DNA): TGCGCCAGCAGCCCGGGACAGCCTGGGGCCAACGTCCTGACTTTC.

The chain uses TRBV3-1 (or the pseudogene TRBV3-2) and TRBJ1-2; the D gene is possibly TRBD1 (5 bases). The V gene's germline CDR1 is LGHDT and CDR2 YNNKEL (reference sequence). The CDR3 length is 13 residues. Trimming shortened V by 5 bases and J by 2 bases, and 9 bases separated the two germline ends. The DNA of the CDR3 is TGTGCCAGCAGCTCGGGACGGAACTATGGCTACACCTTC. Translated: CASSSGRNYGYTF.

For the CDR3, the DNA is TGTGCCAGCAGCTGGACTAGCGGGGACTACCATACTGCCGAGCAGTACTTC. Protein sequence: CASSWTSGDYHTAEQYF. The V and J genes are TRBV5-8 and TRBJ2-7; TRBD2 matches 12 bases. Trimming at V came to 3 bases and at J to 6 bases, leaving 13 bases not matched to a gene. Germline V gives CDR1 SGHTS, CDR2 YDEGEE. This CDR3 has 17 amino acids.

The sample holds a few counts of this clone. The CDR3 reads CATRGTPGGGQEETQYF. The CDR3, as DNA: TGTGCCACCCGGGGGACGCCAGGGGGAGGCCAAGAAGAGACCCAGTACTTC. The chain joins TRBV24-1 to TRBJ2-5, with D possibly being TRBD1 (7 bases). CDR3 length equals 17 residues. CDR1 is KGHDR, CDR2 SFDVKD, per germline. Trimming pared 9 bases from V and 3 bases from J, leaving 25 bases between.

The chain's CDR3 is CASSSPGSGSSHEQYF. CDR3 sequence (DNA): TGTGCCAGCAGCTCCCCGGGCTCGGGTAGTTCCCACGAGCAGTACTTC. This chain uses TRBV7-9 with TRBJ2-7; D uncertain. The CDR3 totals 16 residues. V gave up 4 bases and J gave up 5 bases, with 21 bases separating them. CDR1 is SEHNR, CDR2 FQNEAQ, per germline (reference sequence).

V and J are TRBV9 and TRBJ2-2; 7 bases are a match to TRBD1. The CDR3 is made up of 17 amino acids. Germline CDR1 and CDR2: SGDLS and YYNGEE. Germline trimming cut 0 bases from V and 1 base from J; bases unmatched to any gene: 6. In DNA form, the CDR3 reads TGTGCCAGCAGCGTAGAACCGACAGGGAGGAACACCGGGGAGCTGTTTTTT. It codes for CASSVEPTGRNTGELFF.

The rearrangement uses TRBV19 and TRBJ1-3; D is unresolved. Germline V gene data show CDR1 as LNHDA and CDR2 as SQIVND (reference sequence). The CDR3 runs 14 residues. V lost 7 bases and J lost 0, with 10 bases in between. CDR3 coding DNA: TGTGCCAGTACCTCGGTCGCCTCTGGAAACACCATATATTTT. Its translation is CASTSVASGNTIYF.

The chain links TRBV7-8 to TRBJ2-2; D gene ambiguous. The CDR3 consists of 15 residues. Germline V gives CDR1 SGHVS, CDR2 FQNEAQ. V was trimmed by 4 bases and J by 3 bases, leaving 12 bases between them. The CDR3 nucleotides read TGTGCCAGCAGCTCCGGACGGGTTCACACCGGGGAGCTGTTTTTT. Amino acid sequence: CASSSGRVHTGELFF.